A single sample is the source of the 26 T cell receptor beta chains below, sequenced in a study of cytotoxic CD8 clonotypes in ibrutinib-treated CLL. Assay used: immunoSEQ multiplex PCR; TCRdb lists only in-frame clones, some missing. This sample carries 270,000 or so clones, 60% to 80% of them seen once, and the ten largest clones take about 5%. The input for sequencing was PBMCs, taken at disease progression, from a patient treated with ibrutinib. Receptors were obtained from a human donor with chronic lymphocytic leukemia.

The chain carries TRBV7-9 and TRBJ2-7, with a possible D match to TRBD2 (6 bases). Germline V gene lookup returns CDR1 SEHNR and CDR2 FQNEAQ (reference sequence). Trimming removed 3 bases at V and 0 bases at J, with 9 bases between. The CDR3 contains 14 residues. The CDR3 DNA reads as TGTGCCAGCAGCTTGATGGGGGGCTCCTACGAGCAGTACTTC. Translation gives CASSLMGGSYEQYF.

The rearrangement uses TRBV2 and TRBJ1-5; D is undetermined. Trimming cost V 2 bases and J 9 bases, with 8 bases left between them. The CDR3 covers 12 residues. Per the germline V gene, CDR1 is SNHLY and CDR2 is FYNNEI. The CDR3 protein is CASSELARPQHF. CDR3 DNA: TGTGCCAGCAGTGAACTTGCTCGGCCCCAGCATTTT.

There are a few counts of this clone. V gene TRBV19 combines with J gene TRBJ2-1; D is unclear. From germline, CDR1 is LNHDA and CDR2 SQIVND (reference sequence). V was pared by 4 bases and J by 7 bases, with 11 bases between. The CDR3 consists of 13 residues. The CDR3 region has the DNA TGTGCCAGTAGTACAGGTTTAGGGAATGAGCAGTTCTTC. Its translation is CASSTGLGNEQFF.

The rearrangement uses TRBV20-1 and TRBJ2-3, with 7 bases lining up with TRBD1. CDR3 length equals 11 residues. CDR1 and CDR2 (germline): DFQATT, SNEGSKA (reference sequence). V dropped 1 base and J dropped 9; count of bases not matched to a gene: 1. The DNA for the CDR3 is TGCAGTGCTAGAGTGGGACAGACGCAGTATTTT. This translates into CSARVGQTQYF.

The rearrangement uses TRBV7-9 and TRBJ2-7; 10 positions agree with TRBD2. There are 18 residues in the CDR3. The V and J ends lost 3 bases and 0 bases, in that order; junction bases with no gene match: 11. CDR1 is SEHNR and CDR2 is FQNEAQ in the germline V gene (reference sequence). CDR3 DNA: TGTGCCAGCAGCTTGGCCAGCGGGAGGGCCCCCCTCTCCTACGAGCAGTACTTC. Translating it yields CASSLASGRAPLSYEQYF.

The DNA for the CDR3 is TGTGCCAGCAGCTTAGTACTGGTGGGCCAAGAGACCCAGTACTTC. This translates into CASSLVLVGQETQYF. The chain uses TRBV7-2 and TRBJ2-5; D gene ambiguous. The length of the CDR3 is 15 residues. Per germline, CDR1 SGHTA and CDR2 FQGNSA. V lost 1 base, J lost 1 base, and 10 bases lay in between.

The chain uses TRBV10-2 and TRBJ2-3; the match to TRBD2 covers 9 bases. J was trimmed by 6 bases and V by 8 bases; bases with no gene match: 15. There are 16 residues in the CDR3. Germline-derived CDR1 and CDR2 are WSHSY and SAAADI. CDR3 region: CASGSRAGGRLDTQYF. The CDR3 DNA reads TGCGCCAGCGGATCTAGAGCGGGGGGCCGGTTGGATACGCAGTATTTT.

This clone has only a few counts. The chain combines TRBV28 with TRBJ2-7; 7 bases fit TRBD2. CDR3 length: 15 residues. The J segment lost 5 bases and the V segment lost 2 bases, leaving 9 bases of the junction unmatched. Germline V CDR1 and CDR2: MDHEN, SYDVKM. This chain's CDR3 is CASSLIRAGADEQYF. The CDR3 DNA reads TGTGCCAGCAGTTTAATCAGGGCGGGAGCGGACGAGCAGTACTTC.

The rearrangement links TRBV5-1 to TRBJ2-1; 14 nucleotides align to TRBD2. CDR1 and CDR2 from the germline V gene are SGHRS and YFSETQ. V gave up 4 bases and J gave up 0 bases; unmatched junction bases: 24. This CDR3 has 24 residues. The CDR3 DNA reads TGCGCCAGCAGCCTGATGTTGGGGCAGGTTAAGACTAGCGGGGGGGCCCCCTCCTACAATGAGCAGTTCTTC. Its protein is CASSLMLGQVKTSGGAPSYNEQFF. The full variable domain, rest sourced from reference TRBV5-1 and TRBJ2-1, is KAGVTQTPRYLIKTRGQQVTLSCSPISGHRSVSWYQQTPGQGLQFLFEYFSETQRNKGNFPGRFSGRQFSNSRSEMNVSTLELGDSALYLCASSLMLGQVKTSGGAPSYNEQFFGPGTRLTVL.

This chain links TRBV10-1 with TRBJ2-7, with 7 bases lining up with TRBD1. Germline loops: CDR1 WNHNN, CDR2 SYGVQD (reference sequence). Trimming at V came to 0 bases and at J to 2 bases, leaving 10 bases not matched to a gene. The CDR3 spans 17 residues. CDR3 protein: CASSESKDRHHPYEQYF. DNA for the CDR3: TGCGCCAGCAGTGAGTCAAAGGACAGGCATCACCCCTACGAGCAGTACTTC.

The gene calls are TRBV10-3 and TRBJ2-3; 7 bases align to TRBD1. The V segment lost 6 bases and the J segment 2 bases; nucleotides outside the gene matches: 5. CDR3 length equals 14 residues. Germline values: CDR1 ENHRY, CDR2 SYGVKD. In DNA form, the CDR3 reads TGTGCCATCAGCACGGGACAGCTCACAGATACGCAGTATTTT. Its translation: CAISTGQLTDTQYF.

For the CDR3, the DNA is TGTGCCAGCAGTTCTTTCGGGCTAGCGGGGATCACAGATACGCAGTATTTT. Encoded protein: CASSSFGLAGITDTQYF. The chain links TRBV27 to TRBJ2-3, with 9 bases identical to TRBD2. The CDR3 spans 17 residues. The ends lost 4 bases at V and 2 bases at J; junction bases unmatched: 10. CDR1 and CDR2 (germline): MNHEY, SMNVEV (reference sequence).

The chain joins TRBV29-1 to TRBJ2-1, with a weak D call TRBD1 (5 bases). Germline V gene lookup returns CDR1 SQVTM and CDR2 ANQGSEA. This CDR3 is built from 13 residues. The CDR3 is CTCAQGLYNEQFF. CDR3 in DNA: TGCACCTGCGCCCAGGGCCTCTACAATGAGCAGTTCTTC.

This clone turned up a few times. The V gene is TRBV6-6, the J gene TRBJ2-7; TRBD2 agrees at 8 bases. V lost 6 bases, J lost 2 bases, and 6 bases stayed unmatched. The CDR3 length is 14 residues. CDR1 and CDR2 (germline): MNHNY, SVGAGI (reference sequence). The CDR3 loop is CASRHGTRTYEQYF. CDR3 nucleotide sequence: TGTGCCAGCAGGCATGGGACTAGAACCTACGAGCAGTACTTC.

The CDR3 bases are TGTGCCAGCAGTGGACTTTTCTCCTCCTACGAGCAGTACTTC. Amino acid sequence: CASSGLFSSYEQYF. V is TRBV6-1 and J is TRBJ2-7; D not certain. Trimming stripped 4 bases from V and 0 bases from J, with 10 bases between. The CDR3 length is 14 residues. Germline V gene lookup returns CDR1 MNHNS and CDR2 SASEGT.

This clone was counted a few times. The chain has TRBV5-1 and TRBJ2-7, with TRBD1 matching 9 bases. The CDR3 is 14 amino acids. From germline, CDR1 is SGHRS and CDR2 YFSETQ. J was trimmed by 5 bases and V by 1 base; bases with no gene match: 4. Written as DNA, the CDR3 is TGCGCCAGCAGCTTGCGGGACAGGGTGGACGAGCAGTACTTC. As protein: CASSLRDRVDEQYF.

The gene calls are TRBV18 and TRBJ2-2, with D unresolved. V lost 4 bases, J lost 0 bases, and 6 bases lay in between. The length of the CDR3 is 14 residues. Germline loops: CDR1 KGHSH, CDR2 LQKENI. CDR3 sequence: CASSRSSNTGELFF. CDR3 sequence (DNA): TGTGCCAGCTCACGCTCTTCGAACACCGGGGAGCTGTTTTTT.

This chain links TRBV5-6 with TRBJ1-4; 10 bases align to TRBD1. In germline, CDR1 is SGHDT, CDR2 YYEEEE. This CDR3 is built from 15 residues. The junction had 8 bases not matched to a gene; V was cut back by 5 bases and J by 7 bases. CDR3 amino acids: CASSLRTGGLEKLFF. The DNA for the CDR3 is TGTGCCAGCAGTCTAAGGACAGGGGGTCTTGAAAAACTGTTTTTT.

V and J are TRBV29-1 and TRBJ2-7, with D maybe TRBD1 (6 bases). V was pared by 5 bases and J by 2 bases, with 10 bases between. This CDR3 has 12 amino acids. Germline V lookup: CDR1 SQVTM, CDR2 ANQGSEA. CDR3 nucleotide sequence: TGCAGCGTTTCTCAGGGGACCTACGAGCAGTACTTC. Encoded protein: CSVSQGTYEQYF.

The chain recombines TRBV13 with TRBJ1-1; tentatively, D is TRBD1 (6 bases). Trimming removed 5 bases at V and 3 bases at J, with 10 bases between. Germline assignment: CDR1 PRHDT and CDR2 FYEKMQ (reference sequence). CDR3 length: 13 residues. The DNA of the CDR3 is TGTGCCAGCAGCGTCAGGGGTCACACTGAAGCTTTCTTT. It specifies CASSVRGHTEAFF.

The CDR3 protein is CASSDLAGRRETQYF. CDR3 in DNA: TGTGCCAGCAGTGATCTTGCGGGGCGGCGGGAGACCCAGTACTTC. The chain combines TRBV25-1 with TRBJ2-5, with D perhaps TRBD2 (6 bases). CDR3 length: 15 residues. The V gene's germline CDR1 is MGHDK and CDR2 SYGVNS. The germline V and J ends were trimmed by 3 bases and 5 bases, with 16 bases remaining between them.

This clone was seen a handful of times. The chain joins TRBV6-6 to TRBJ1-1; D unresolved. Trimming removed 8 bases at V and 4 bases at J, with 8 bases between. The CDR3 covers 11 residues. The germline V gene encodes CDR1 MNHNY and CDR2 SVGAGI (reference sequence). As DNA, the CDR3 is TGTGCCAGCCCGTCTCGCACTGAAGCTTTCTTT. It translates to CASPSRTEAFF.

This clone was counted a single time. The CDR3, as DNA: TGCGCCAGCAGCAAAGGGACAGACGAGACCCAGTACTTC. Its protein is CASSKGTDETQYF. The chain couples TRBV5-1 to TRBJ2-5; TRBD1 matches 7 bases. Losses at the gene ends were 4 bases for V and 5 bases for J; bases not matched to a gene: 5. The germline CDR1 and CDR2 sequences are SGHRS and YFSETQ. CDR3 length: 13 amino acids.

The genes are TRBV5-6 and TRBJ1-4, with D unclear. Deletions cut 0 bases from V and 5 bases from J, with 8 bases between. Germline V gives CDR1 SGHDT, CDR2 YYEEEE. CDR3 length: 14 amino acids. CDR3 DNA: TGTGCCAGCAGCTTGGTCGGGGAGAATGAAAAACTGTTTTTT. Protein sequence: CASSLVGENEKLFF.

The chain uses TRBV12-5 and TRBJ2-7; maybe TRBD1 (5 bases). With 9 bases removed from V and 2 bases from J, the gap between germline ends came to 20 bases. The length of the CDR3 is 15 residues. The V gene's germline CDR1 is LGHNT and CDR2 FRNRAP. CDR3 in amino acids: CASPRPCQGTYEQYF. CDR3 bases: TGTGCTAGCCCGAGACCCTGTCAGGGTACCTACGAGCAGTACTTC.

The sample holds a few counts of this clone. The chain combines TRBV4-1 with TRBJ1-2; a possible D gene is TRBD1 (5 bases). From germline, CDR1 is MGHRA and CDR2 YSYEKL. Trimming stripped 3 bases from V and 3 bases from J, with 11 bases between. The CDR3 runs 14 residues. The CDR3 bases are TGCGCCAGCAGCCACGTACTAGGGGACTATGGCTACACCTTC. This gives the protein CASSHVLGDYGYTF.